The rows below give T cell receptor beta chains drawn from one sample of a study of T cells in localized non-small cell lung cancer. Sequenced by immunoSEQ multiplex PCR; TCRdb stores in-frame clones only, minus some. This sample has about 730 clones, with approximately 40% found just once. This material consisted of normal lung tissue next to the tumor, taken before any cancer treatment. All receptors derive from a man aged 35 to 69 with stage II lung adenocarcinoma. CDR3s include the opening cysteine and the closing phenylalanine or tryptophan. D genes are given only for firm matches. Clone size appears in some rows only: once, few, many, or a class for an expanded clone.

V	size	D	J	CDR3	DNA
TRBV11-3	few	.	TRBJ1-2	CASSLSGHYYGYTF	TGTGCCAGCAGCTTGTCCGGACATTACTATGGCTACACCTTC
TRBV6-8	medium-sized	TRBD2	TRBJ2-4	CASSTRPGGKNIQYF	TGTGCCAGCAGTACCCGCCCGGGAGGCAAAAACATTCAGTACTTC
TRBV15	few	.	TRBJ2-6	CATRPAGTSGANVLTF	TGTGCCACCCGCCCAGCAGGTACCTCTGGGGCCAACGTCCTGACTTTC
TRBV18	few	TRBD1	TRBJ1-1	CASSAGDRREAFF	TGTGCCAGCTCAGCGGGGGACAGGCGTGAAGCTTTCTTT
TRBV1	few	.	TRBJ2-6	CASLRKTPGANVLTF	TGCGCCAGCTTGCGAAAAACCCCTGGGGCCAACGTCCTGACTTTC
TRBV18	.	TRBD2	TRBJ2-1	CASSPPGGQLTYNEQFF	TGTGCCAGCTCACCACCGGGAGGGCAACTAACCTACAATGAGCAGTTCTTC
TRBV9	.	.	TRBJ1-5	CASSVSEGSNQPQHF	TGTGCCAGCAGCGTATCTGAAGGTAGCAATCAGCCCCAGCATTTT
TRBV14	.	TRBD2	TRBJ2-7	CASSLAGGTYEQYF	TGTGCCAGCAGTCTAGCGGGAGGAACCTACGAGCAGTACTTC
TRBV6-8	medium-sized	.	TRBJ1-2	CASTMDGGGGYTF	TGTGCCAGCACCATGGACGGCGGGGGAGGCTACACCTTC
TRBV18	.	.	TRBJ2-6	CASSPRSGNSGANVLTF	TGTGCCAGCTCACCACGGTCGGGGAACTCTGGGGCCAACGTCCTGACTTTC
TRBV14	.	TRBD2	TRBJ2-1	CASSQDPAGGGDEQFF	TGTGCCAGCAGCCAAGATCCAGCGGGAGGGGGAGATGAGCAGTTCTTC
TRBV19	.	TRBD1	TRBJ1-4	CASRGTGGGFVEKLFF	TGTGCCAGTAGAGGGACAGGGGGCGGATTTGTTGAAAAACTGTTTTTT
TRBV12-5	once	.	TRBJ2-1	CASARDGTGYNEQFF	TGTGCTAGTGCCCGAGACGGGACTGGCTACAATGAGCAGTTCTTC
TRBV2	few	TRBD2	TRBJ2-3	CASTRAGGHTDTQYF	TGTGCCAGCACCCGAGCGGGAGGGCACACAGATACGCAGTATTTT
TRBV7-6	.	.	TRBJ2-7	CASSFDLTVLPRNEQYF	TGTGCCAGCAGCTTCGACTTGACTGTGCTTCCTAGGAACGAGCAGTACTTC
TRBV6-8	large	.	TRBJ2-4	CASSYSSGAKNIQYF	TGTGCCAGCAGTTACTCGTCAGGGGCCAAAAACATTCAGTACTTC
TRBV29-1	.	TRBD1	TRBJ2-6	CSGITGGSGVNVLTF	TGCAGCGGGATTACAGGGGGCTCTGGGGTCAACGTCCTGACTTTC
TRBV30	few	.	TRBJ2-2	CARLQGNTGELFF	TGTGCCAGACTACAGGGAAACACCGGGGAGCTGTTTTTT
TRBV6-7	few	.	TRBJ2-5	CASSNRYQETQYF	TGTGCCAGCAGTAACAGGTACCAAGAGACCCAGTACTTC
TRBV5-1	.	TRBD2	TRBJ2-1	CASSLVVTSGNEQFF	TGCGCCAGCAGCTTGGTGGTGACTAGCGGAAATGAGCAGTTCTTC
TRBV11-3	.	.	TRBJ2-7	CASSFSGDPSYEQYF	TGTGCCAGCAGCTTTTCAGGGGATCCCTCCTACGAGCAGTACTTC
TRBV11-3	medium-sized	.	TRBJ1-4	CASSSLELSNEKLFF	TGTGCCAGCAGCTCCCTAGAGCTCTCTAATGAAAAACTGTTTTTT
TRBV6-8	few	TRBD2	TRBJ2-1	CASSDSGTSGSNEQFF	TGTGCCAGCAGTGACTCTGGGACTAGCGGGAGCAATGAGCAGTTCTTC
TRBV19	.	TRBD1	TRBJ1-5	CASSPRDSLNPSNQPQHF	TGTGCCAGTAGTCCCAGGGACAGCTTAAACCCTAGCAATCAGCCCCAGCATTTT